The 20 T cell receptor beta chains below come from one sample, sequenced in a study of cytomegalovirus exposure and HLA in healthy donors. The PCR contained 60 Vbeta and 13 Jbeta primers. The table came from immunoSEQ multiplex PCR; TCRdb's copy has only in-frame clones and leaves some out. Among around 200,000 clones listed, around 80% were seen once. Material: PBMCs. Source of these receptors: a woman aged 50 to 60 in good health and CMV-seronegative.

The CDR3 sequence is CASTSPMTGDRGGYTF. The CDR3 DNA is TGTGCCAGCACCAGCCCGATGACAGGTGACCGGGGAGGCTACACCTTC. The J gene is TRBJ1-2, the V gene TRBV5-5, with D tentatively TRBD1 (6 bases). Germline V gene lookup returns CDR1 SGHKS and CDR2 YYEKEE (reference sequence). The V gene lost 6 bases and the J gene lost 8 bases, with 26 bases spanning the gap. The CDR3 contains 16 residues.

This clone was counted only a few times. The CDR3 sequence: CASSVGGREADTQYF. CDR3 sequence (DNA): TGTGCCAGCAGCGTAGGGGGCAGGGAGGCAGATACGCAGTATTTT. The gene calls are TRBV9 and TRBJ2-3, with a weak D call TRBD2 (6 bases). V was cut by 0 bases and J by 4 bases, with 12 bases left in between. Germline-derived CDR1 and CDR2 are SGDLS and YYNGEE. The CDR3 runs 15 residues.

V and J are TRBV7-9 and TRBJ1-5, with 8 bases fitting TRBD1. With 6 bases clipped from V and 1 base from J, the junction kept 8 bases outside the gene matches. In germline, CDR1 is SEHNR, CDR2 FQNEAQ (reference sequence). This CDR3 contains 16 residues. This chain's CDR3 is CASSTAGGASNQPQHF. For the CDR3, the DNA is TGTGCCAGCAGTACCGCAGGGGGCGCGAGCAATCAGCCCCAGCATTTT.

J is TRBJ1-2 and V is TRBV28; D possibly corresponds to TRBD1 (5 bases). The CDR3 covers 14 residues. Germline loops: CDR1 MDHEN, CDR2 SYDVKM. V gave up 5 bases and J gave up 7 bases, with 17 bases separating them. The CDR3 DNA reads TGTGCCAGCAGTGACAAGCTAACAGGTACTGGCTACACCTTC. It specifies CASSDKLTGTGYTF.

CDR3: CASSESQVLGGNSPLHF. The CDR3 coding sequence is TGCGCCAGCAGTGAGTCTCAGGTGCTCGGGGGTAATTCACCCCTCCACTTT. This sequence joins TRBV10-1 and TRBJ1-6; a weak D match, TRBD1 (5 bases). Trimming cost V 0 bases and J 6 bases, with 15 bases left between them. Germline V gene lookup returns CDR1 WNHNN and CDR2 SYGVQD (reference sequence). The CDR3 runs 17 residues.

On this clone: An end of the junction differs from the germline gene, which may be a read error. The CDR3 DNA reads TGTGCCAGCAGCTTACGTCAGGCTGCCTCCTACGGGCAGTACTTC. Amino acids: CASSLRQAASYGQYF. The chain uses TRBV7-8 and TRBJ2-7; no firm D call. The CDR3 totals 15 residues. The germline CDR1 and CDR2 sequences are SGHVS and FQNEAQ.

In this sample, this clone turned up once. V and J are TRBV19 and TRBJ2-7; D remains unclear. The CDR3 extends over 15 amino acids. V was shortened by 3 bases and J by 6 bases, with 18 bases between the two germline ends. Germline CDR1 reads LNHDA; CDR2 reads SQIVND (reference sequence). CDR3 sequence (DNA): TGTGCCAGTAGTATGGCGGCAGTCCCTTCTGGCGAGCAGTACTTC. Protein product: CASSMAAVPSGEQYF. Complete variable domain (other parts from reference TRBV19 and TRBJ2-7): DGGITQSPKYLFRKEGQNVTLSCEQNLNHDAMYWYRQDPGQGLRLIYYSQIVNDFQKGDIAEGYSVSREKKESFPLTVTSAQKNPTAFYLCASSMAAVPSGEQYFGPGTRLTVT.

The J gene is TRBJ2-2, the V gene TRBV5-1, with 7 bases that match TRBD1. This CDR3 spans 15 amino acids. The J segment lost 5 bases and the V segment lost 4 bases, leaving 8 bases of the junction unmatched. Germline V gene data show CDR1 as SGHRS and CDR2 as YFSETQ. CDR3 sequence (DNA): TGCGCCAGCAGCGACGACAGGGTAGGAACCGGGGAGCTGTTTTTT. It specifies CASSDDRVGTGELFF.

The gene calls are TRBV4-1 and TRBJ1-2; D is possibly TRBD1 (5 bases). The germline CDR1 and CDR2 sequences are MGHRA and YSYEKL. The CDR3 is made up of 15 amino acids. Trimming stripped 1 base from V and 3 bases from J, with 12 bases between. The CDR3: CASSQVEDSDYGYTF. CDR3 sequence (DNA): TGCGCCAGCAGCCAAGTCGAAGACAGCGACTATGGCTACACCTTC.

This clone was counted between two and nine times. This chain uses TRBV6-5 with TRBJ2-2, with TRBD1 as a possible D gene (6 bases). V was shortened by 2 bases and J by 4 bases, with 11 bases between the two germline ends. CDR1 is MNHEY, CDR2 SVGAGI, per germline. CDR3 length equals 15 residues. The CDR3 spells CASSYEQGSTGELFF. CDR3 coding DNA: TGTGCCAGCAGTTACGAACAGGGAAGCACCGGGGAGCTGTTTTTT.

The chain uses TRBV27 and TRBJ2-2; D is undetermined. This CDR3 has 13 amino acids. Trimming removed 3 bases from V and 1 base from J, with 3 bases in between. CDR1 and CDR2 from the germline V gene are MNHEY and SMNVEV (reference sequence). In DNA, the CDR3 is TGTGCCAGCAGTTTCTTGAACACCGGGGAGCTGTTTTTT. Its protein product is CASSFLNTGELFF.

The chain links TRBV27 to TRBJ2-7, with 7 bases matching TRBD1. Germline V CDR1 and CDR2: MNHEY, SMNVEV (reference sequence). CDR3 length: 13 amino acids. Germline trimming cut 3 bases from V and 3 bases from J; bases unmatched to any gene: 2. The CDR3: CASSFNRGYEQYF. The CDR3 nucleotides read TGTGCCAGCAGTTTTAACAGGGGCTACGAGCAGTACTTC.

The rearrangement uses TRBV4-3 and TRBJ1-1, with 8 bases fitting TRBD1. Germline V lookup: CDR1 LGHNA, CDR2 YSLEER. The ends lost 0 bases at V and 4 bases at J; junction bases unmatched: 4. CDR3 length equals 15 residues. CDR3 nucleotide sequence: TGCGCCAGCAGCCAAGATCATACAGGGGGCACTGAAGCTTTCTTT. Amino acid sequence: CASSQDHTGGTEAFF.

This chain uses TRBV10-3 with TRBJ2-7; 8 bases align to TRBD2. Germline V gives CDR1 ENHRY, CDR2 SYGVKD. This CDR3 is built from 14 residues. V dropped 5 bases and J dropped 2; count of bases not matched to a gene: 5. The CDR3 nucleotides are TGTGCCATCAGTTCCGGGACTAGGACCTACGAGCAGTACTTC. Protein: CAISSGTRTYEQYF.

This clone was recorded a few times. The chain uses TRBV29-1 and TRBJ2-7, with TRBD2 matching 16 bases. J lost 6 bases, V lost 6 bases, and 11 bases had no gene match. CDR3 length: 16 amino acids. From germline, CDR1 is SQVTM and CDR2 ANQGSEA. The CDR3 region is CSVGTSGRAGMAEQYF. In DNA form, the CDR3 reads TGCAGCGTAGGGACTAGCGGGAGGGCCGGGATGGCCGAGCAGTACTTC.

The chain joins TRBV4-3 to TRBJ1-6; no definite D call. Trimming removed 0 bases from V and 7 bases from J, with 7 bases in between. Germline V gives CDR1 LGHNA, CDR2 YSLEER. The CDR3 is 14 amino acids. The CDR3 loop reads CASSQDSRNSPLHF. CDR3 nucleotide sequence: TGCGCCAGCAGCCAAGATAGTCGGAATTCACCCCTCCACTTT.

This clone showed up just a few times. The rearrangement uses TRBV4-1 and TRBJ1-1; 7 bases align to TRBD1. The CDR3 sequence is 14 residues long. Germline CDR1 reads MGHRA; CDR2 reads YSYEKL. V lost 0 bases and J lost 3; bases outside the gene matches: 1. In DNA, the CDR3 is TGCGCCAGCAGCCAAGAGGACAGGTACACTGAAGCTTTCTTT. It specifies CASSQEDRYTEAFF.

The chain uses TRBV10-2 and TRBJ2-7; 7 bases map to TRBD2. The CDR3 totals 13 residues. The germline V gene encodes CDR1 WSHSY and CDR2 SAAADI. V gave up 6 bases and J gave up 6 bases; unmatched junction bases: 8. As DNA, the CDR3 is TGCGCCAGCAGCCGGGGGGACGGCTTCGAGCAGTACTTC. This gives the protein CASSRGDGFEQYF.

This rearrangement joins TRBV28 to TRBJ2-2; D perhaps matches TRBD2 (6 bases). Germline-derived CDR1 and CDR2 are MDHEN and SYDVKM. The germline V and J ends were trimmed by 5 bases and 3 bases, with 10 bases remaining between them. CDR3 length equals 14 residues. The CDR3 loop is CASSQTRYTGELFF. DNA for the CDR3: TGTGCCAGCAGTCAGACTAGGTACACCGGGGAGCTGTTTTTT.

This clone was detected only once. The V and J genes are TRBV18 and TRBJ2-1, with a tentative D call TRBD1 (6 bases). V dropped 5 bases and J dropped 5 bases, with 13 bases sitting between them. Germline V gene data show CDR1 as KGHSH and CDR2 as LQKENI. The CDR3 is 14 amino acids. The CDR3 here is CASSRQGFDNEQFF. CDR3 nucleotides: TGTGCCAGCTCAAGGCAGGGGTTCGACAATGAGCAGTTCTTC.